The source of this T cell receptor (beta chain) is a study of shared clonotypes between healthy human individuals. Trimming left V 0 bases short and J 3 bases short, with 12 bases between. CDR1 SGHNT and CDR2 YYREEE come from the germline V gene (reference sequence). The CDR3 runs 15 residues. The assay was immunoSEQ multiplex PCR, and TCRdb's table has in-frame clones only and misses some. The sample contains about 330,000 clones, around 86% of which appear only once. The chain recombines TRBV5-4 with TRBJ1-1; possible D gene TRBD1, 6 bases. The sequenced sample consisted of memory CD8+ T cells sorted from blood. Subset indicated: CD45RO+ cells pooled with CCR7-negative TemRA cells. The source of this sequence is a man aged 18 to 35 in good health. CDR3 protein: CASSLARGGDTEAFF. For the CDR3, the DNA is TGTGCCAGCAGCTTGGCGAGGGGGGGAGACACTGAAGCTTTCTTT.